This T cell receptor beta chain comes out of a study of T cell responses to AZD1222 COVID-19 vaccine. This clone was observed many times. The target antigen is unknown. Sequencing used immunoSEQ multiplex PCR; TCRdb keeps in-frame clones, though not all of them. Here the sample spans 75,000 to 90,000 clones, around 73% being singletons. Study outcomes and limitations: An increase in Spike-specific TCR breadth and depth was observed after two AZD1222 doses. Clonal diversity was possibly underestimated, and white British individuals and females predominated among donors. Reports indicate that nearly half of spike-specific TCRs are directed at unmutated variant regions.

This CDR3 is 13 amino acids long. CDR1 is SGHTA and CDR2 is FQGNSA in the germline V gene. The V gene end was trimmed by 2 bases and the J gene end by 4 bases; junction bases not matched to a gene: 1. This rearrangement joins TRBV7-2 to TRBJ2-7; 8 bases agree with TRBD2. This clonotype was obtained from an adult in good health. The material sequenced was peripheral blood, taken on day 0 of AZD1222 vaccination. As DNA, the CDR3 is TGTGCCAGCAGCTTATCTAGCGGGTACGAGCAGTACTTC. Amino acids: CASSLSSGYEQYF.